This T cell receptor beta chain was observed in a study of blood T cell repertoires in COVID-19. Some clones are missing from TCRdb's copy, which holds only in-frame ones; the method was immunoSEQ multiplex PCR. This repertoire shows over 45,000 clones, about 86% found once; its top ten account for under 30%. The CDR3 is 15 residues long. Germline trimming cut 1 base from V and 12 bases from J; bases unmatched to any gene: 9. Germline-derived CDR1 and CDR2 are LGHDT and YNNKEL (reference sequence). The V gene is TRBV3-1 (or the pseudogene TRBV3-2), the J gene TRBJ2-1, with 10 positions matching TRBD2. The clonotype comes from a woman of 80 years or more with active or convalescent COVID-19. Input material: peripheral blood. The CDR3 region is CASSQVPSGGLVQFF. The CDR3 bases are TGTGCCAGCAGCCAAGTACCTAGCGGGGGACTGGTGCAGTTCTTC.